This T cell receptor beta chain was observed in a study of blood T cell repertoires in COVID-19. Per the original methods: Estimated nucleated cell counts came from reference gene primer amplification. Produced via immunoSEQ multiplex PCR; TCRdb's table is partial and in-frame only. The DNA gave D and trimming, while V, J and clone size come from that table. The sample holds tens of thousands of clones, 90% seen once. Per germline, CDR1 GTSNPN and CDR2 SVGIG (reference sequence). The V and J ends lost 1 base and 6 bases respectively, with 7 bases between them. CDR3 size: 11 residues. This sequence joins TRBV30 and TRBJ2-7, with D unresolved. The receptor's source is a human donor in a cohort sampled during active COVID-19. Sequencing input: peripheral blood. The CDR3 spells CAWSANSEQYF. The CDR3 DNA reads as TGTGCCTGGAGTGCGAACAGCGAGCAGTACTTC.